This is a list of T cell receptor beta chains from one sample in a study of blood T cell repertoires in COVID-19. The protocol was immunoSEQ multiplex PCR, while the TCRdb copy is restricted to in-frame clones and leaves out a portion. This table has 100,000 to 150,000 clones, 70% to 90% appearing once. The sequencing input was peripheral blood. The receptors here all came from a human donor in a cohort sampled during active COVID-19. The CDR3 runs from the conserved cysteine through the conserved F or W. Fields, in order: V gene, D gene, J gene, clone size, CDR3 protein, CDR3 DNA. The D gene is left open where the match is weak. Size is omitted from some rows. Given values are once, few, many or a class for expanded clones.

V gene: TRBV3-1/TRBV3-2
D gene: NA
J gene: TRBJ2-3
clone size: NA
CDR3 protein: CASSQDPTRLRTDTQYF
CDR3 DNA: TGTGCCAGCAGCCAAGATCCTACTAGACTGCGCACAGATACGCAGTATTTT

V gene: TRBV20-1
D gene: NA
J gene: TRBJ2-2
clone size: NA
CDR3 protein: CSASNPRGTGELFF
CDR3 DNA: TGCAGTGCTAGTAATCCCAGGGGCACCGGGGAGCTGTTTTTT

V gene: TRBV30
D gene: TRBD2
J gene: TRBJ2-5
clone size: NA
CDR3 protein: CALWTSAETQYF
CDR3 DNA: TGTGCCTTGTGGACTAGCGCTGAGACCCAGTACTTC

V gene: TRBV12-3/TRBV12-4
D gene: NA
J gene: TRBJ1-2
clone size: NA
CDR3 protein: CASRTTGTFGYTF
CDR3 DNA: TGTGCCAGCAGGACTACTGGGACATTCGGCTACACCTTC

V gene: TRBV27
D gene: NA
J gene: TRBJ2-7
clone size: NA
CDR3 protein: CASSLKTPTRSSYEQYF
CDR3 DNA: TGTGCCAGCAGTTTGAAGACTCCCACACGGAGCTCCTACGAGCAGTACTTC

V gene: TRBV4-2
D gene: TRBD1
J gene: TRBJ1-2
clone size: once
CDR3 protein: CASSQELQGVYGYTF
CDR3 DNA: TGTGCCAGCAGCCAAGAGTTACAGGGGGTCTATGGCTACACCTTC

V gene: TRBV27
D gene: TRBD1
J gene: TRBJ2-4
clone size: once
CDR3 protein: CASSPRTGENIQYF
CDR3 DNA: TGTGCCAGCAGTCCCCGGACAGGGGAAAACATTCAGTACTTC

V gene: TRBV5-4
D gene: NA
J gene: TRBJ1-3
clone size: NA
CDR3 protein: CASSSGGAFGNTIYF
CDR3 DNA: TGTGCCAGCAGCTCGGGAGGGGCATTTGGAAACACCATATATTTT

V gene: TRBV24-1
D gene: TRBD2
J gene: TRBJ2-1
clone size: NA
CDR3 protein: CATSDPGTSVENEQFF
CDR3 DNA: TGTGCCACCAGTGATCCGGGGACTAGCGTGGAGAATGAGCAGTTCTTC

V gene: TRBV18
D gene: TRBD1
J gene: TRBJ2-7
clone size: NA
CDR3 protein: CASSADRRNEQYF
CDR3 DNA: TGTGCCAGCTCAGCGGACAGGCGAAACGAGCAGTACTTC

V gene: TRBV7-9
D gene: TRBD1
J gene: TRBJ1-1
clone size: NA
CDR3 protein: CASSPQGAHTEAFF
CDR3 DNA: TGTGCCAGCAGCCCACAGGGGGCGCACACTGAAGCTTTCTTT

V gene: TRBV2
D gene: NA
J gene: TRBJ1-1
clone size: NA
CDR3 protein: CASTKQRAVNTEAFF
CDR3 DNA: TGTGCCAGCACGAAACAGCGAGCGGTGAACACTGAAGCTTTCTTT